A single sample is the source of the 5 T cell receptor beta chains below, sequenced in a study of blood T cell repertoires in COVID-19 (dated by TCRdb to 2018 to 2021). The library was obtained by the immunoSEQ multiplex PCR assay. TCRdb mirrors the immuneACCESS table, restricted to in-frame sequences. Some clones are absent from its copies; in checked studies, under half trace to an unresolved V gene, and the reason for the others is unknown. The sample table lists around 130,000 clones, 75% to 90% of them with a count of one. Roughly 4.7% of the sample rests with the top ten. Specimen: peripheral blood. The source is a man aged 40-49 years with acute or convalescent COVID-19.

The J gene is TRBJ2-7, the V gene TRBV4-3, with D uncertain. The length of the CDR3 is 14 residues. Trimming removed 0 bases from V and 0 bases from J, with 6 bases in between. Germline assignment: CDR1 LGHNA and CDR2 YSLEER. CDR3 DNA sequence: TGCGCCAGCAGCCAAGACGGTGACTCCTACGAGCAGTACTTC. It translates to CASSQDGDSYEQYF.

V gene TRBV9 combines with J gene TRBJ2-5; 13 bases line up with TRBD2. The CDR3 is 16 residues long. Losses at the gene ends were 4 bases for V and 5 bases for J; bases not matched to a gene: 8. CDR1 is SGDLS and CDR2 is YYNGEE in the germline V gene. This CDR3 reads CASSPRLAGGGETQYF. The CDR3 DNA reads TGTGCCAGCAGCCCAAGACTAGCGGGGGGCGGGGAGACCCAGTACTTC.

The V gene is TRBV19, the J gene TRBJ1-5, with 8 bases aligning to TRBD1. Germline assignment: CDR1 LNHDA and CDR2 SQIVND (reference sequence). The V gene end was trimmed by 5 bases and the J gene end by 0 bases; junction bases not matched to a gene: 9. CDR3 length: 17 amino acids. Here the CDR3 DNA reads TGTGCCAGTAGTTTTCAGGGACAGGTATATAGCAATCAGCCCCAGCATTTT. Translation gives CASSFQGQVYSNQPQHF.

This chain links TRBV11-2 with TRBJ1-1; 11 bases line up with TRBD1. The CDR3 spans 15 residues. Germline V gene lookup returns CDR1 SGHAT and CDR2 FQNNGV. Germline trimming cut 7 bases from V and 4 bases from J; bases unmatched to any gene: 8. The CDR3 spells CASMQPGQGVTEAFF. The CDR3, as DNA: TGTGCCAGCATGCAACCGGGACAGGGGGTCACTGAAGCTTTCTTT.

This chain uses TRBV7-9 with TRBJ1-5; D is unresolved. This CDR3 is built from 12 residues. V was clipped by 5 bases and J by 7 bases, with 9 bases between them. Germline-derived CDR1 and CDR2 are SEHNR and FQNEAQ (reference sequence). CDR3 residues: CASSQLEQPQHF. CDR3 sequence (DNA): TGTGCCAGCAGCCAACTTGAGCAGCCCCAGCATTTT.